This passage covers 26 T cell receptor beta chains from one sample sequenced in a study of blood T cell repertoires in COVID-19 (dated by TCRdb to 2019 to 2021). Receptor amplification or capture employed the immunoSEQ multiplex PCR assay. TCRdb re-hosts the immuneACCESS table, in-frame sequences only. Its copies lack some clones; in the studies checked, an unresolved V gene accounts for under half of them, and the cause for the rest is not known. This sample has under 300,000 clones in its table, and about 88% of those were observed once. Clones ranked in the top ten supply approximately 2% of the sample. The sequenced sample consisted of peripheral blood. The receptors come from a woman in her forties who had recovered from COVID-19.

The chain is built from TRBV9 and TRBJ2-3; 13 bases are a match to TRBD2. Germline lookup yields CDR1 SGDLS and CDR2 YYNGEE. With 2 bases clipped from V and 3 bases from J, the junction kept 3 bases outside the gene matches. This CDR3 is 16 amino acids long. Here the CDR3 reads CASSVGTSGMTDTQYF. In nucleotides, the CDR3 is TGTGCCAGCAGCGTGGGGACTAGCGGGATGACAGATACGCAGTATTTT.

The chain has TRBV7-8 and TRBJ2-4; TRBD1 agrees at 10 bases. The junction had 5 bases not matched to a gene; V was cut back by 5 bases and J by 1 base. The CDR3 is 16 amino acids. CDR1 SGHVS and CDR2 FQNEAQ come from the germline V gene. Here the CDR3 DNA reads TGTGCCAGCAGCCCCGGGACAGGGGTTGCCAAAAACATTCAGTACTTC. Translation gives CASSPGTGVAKNIQYF. The full variable domain, with the rest looked up from reference TRBV7-8 and TRBJ2-4, is GAGVSQSPRYKVAKRGQDVALRCDPISGHVSLFWYQQALGQGPEFLTYFQNEAQLDKSGLPSDRFFAERPEGSVSTLKIQRTQQEDSAVYLCASSPGTGVAKNIQYFGAGTRLSVL.

The chain couples TRBV11-2 to TRBJ2-2; 8 nucleotides line up with TRBD1. The CDR3 consists of 17 residues. Germline assignment: CDR1 SGHAT and CDR2 FQNNGV. V was pared by 3 bases and J by 5 bases, with 11 bases of the junction left unmatched. In DNA form, the CDR3 reads TGTGCCAGCAGCTTCTTTGGGCAGGGGGCGCGAACCGGGGAGCTGTTTTTT. Translated, it gives CASSFFGQGARTGELFF.

This clone came up once. The V and J genes are TRBV24-1 and TRBJ2-3; the D is unclear. V dropped 2 bases and J dropped 5 bases, with 10 bases sitting between them. This CDR3 is built from 14 residues. Germline V gives CDR1 KGHDR, CDR2 SFDVKD. The DNA of the CDR3 is TGTGCCACCAGTGATTCCGGGTATAAAGATACGCAGTATTTT. Protein sequence: CATSDSGYKDTQYF.

Regarding this clone: Its ends do not fully match the called genes, so a read error is possible. This chain links TRBV7-7 with TRBJ2-7; a possible D gene is TRBD1 (7 bases). Germline V gene data show CDR1 as SSHAT and CDR2 as FNYEAQ (reference sequence). The CDR3 runs 19 residues. The CDR3 is CASSLVVLVSCQGGNEQYF. CDR3 nucleotides: TGTGCTAGCAGCTTAGTAGTGTTGGTCTCGTGTCAGGGGGGTAACGAGCAGTACTTC.

This chain uses TRBV5-1 with TRBJ1-2; TRBD1 is a possible D gene (5 bases). The length of the CDR3 is 12 residues. The V end lost 4 bases, the J end lost 7 bases, and 11 bases lay between the germline ends. Germline V gene lookup returns CDR1 SGHRS and CDR2 YFSETQ. CDR3 bases: TGCGCCAGCAGCGACCCCGGGGGTGGCTACACCTTC. Translating it yields CASSDPGGGYTF.

CDR3 nucleotides: TGTGCCAGCAGTTCTACCGGGACAGGGAGCCCCTACGAGCAGTACTTC. Encoded protein: CASSSTGTGSPYEQYF. The chain combines TRBV28 with TRBJ2-7; 9 bases match TRBD1. CDR1 and CDR2 (germline): MDHEN, SYDVKM. The V gene end was trimmed by 4 bases and the J gene end by 2 bases; junction bases not matched to a gene: 9. The CDR3 loop spans 16 amino acids.

This chain joins TRBV5-5 and TRBJ1-2, with 8 positions matching TRBD1. The CDR3 loop spans 14 amino acids. With V trimmed by 7 bases and J by 4 bases, 9 bases remained unmatched. CDR1 and CDR2 (germline): SGHKS, YYEKEE (reference sequence). CDR3 sequence: CASGPGQGVYGYTF. CDR3 coding DNA: TGTGCCAGCGGTCCAGGACAGGGTGTCTATGGCTACACCTTC. The variable domain in full, with the rest retrieved from reference TRBV5-5 and TRBJ1-2, is DAGVTQSPTHLIKTRGQQVTLRCSPISGHKSVSWYQQVLGQGPQFIFQYYEKEERGRGNFPDRFSARQFPNYSSELNVNALLLGDSALYLCASGPGQGVYGYTFGSGTRLTVV.

V and J are TRBV6-2 or TRBV6-3 and TRBJ2-7, with a possible D match to TRBD1 (6 bases). CDR1 and CDR2 (germline): MNHEY, SVGEGT. V was clipped by 2 bases and J by 2 bases, with 13 bases between them. The CDR3 is made up of 15 amino acids. CDR3 residues: CASSYHQQGTYEQYF. CDR3 DNA sequence: TGTGCCAGCAGTTACCACCAGCAGGGGACCTACGAGCAGTACTTC.

J is TRBJ1-3 and V is TRBV5-1; 7 nucleotides agree with TRBD1. The V and J ends lost 1 base and 4 bases, in that order; junction bases with no gene match: 2. Germline-derived CDR1 and CDR2 are SGHRS and YFSETQ. The CDR3 runs 14 residues. CDR3: CASSLRGQGNTIYF. CDR3 nucleotide sequence: TGCGCCAGCAGCTTGAGGGGGCAAGGAAACACCATATATTTT.

Only a few counts were recorded for this clone. The chain is built from TRBV2 and TRBJ2-2; TRBD1 might be the D (6 bases). CDR1 is SNHLY, CDR2 FYNNEI, per germline. Trimming removed 7 bases at V and 7 bases at J, with 16 bases between. There are 14 residues in the CDR3. CDR3 coding DNA: TGTGCCAGCACTGGAACAGGGTGGATCGGGGAGCTGTTTTTT. Amino acids: CASTGTGWIGELFF.

The V call is TRBV5-6, the J call TRBJ2-7; 10 bases are shared with TRBD2. CDR3 length: 15 amino acids. Looked up from germline, CDR1 is SGHDT and CDR2 is YYEEEE. J gave up 1 base and V 0 bases, and 1 base lay outside the gene matches. Here the CDR3 DNA reads TGTGCCAGCAGCTTGGCACTAGCGGGGTCCTACGAGCAGTACTTC. Its translation: CASSLALAGSYEQYF. The whole variable domain, filled in from reference TRBV5-6 and TRBJ2-7, reads DAGVTQSPTHLIKTRGQQVTLRCSPKSGHDTVSWYQQALGQGPQFIFQYYEEEERQRGNFPDRFSGHQFPNYSSELNVNALLLGDSALYLCASSLALAGSYEQYFGPGTRLTVT.

Notes on this clone: Other DNA sequences in the same sample also yield this CDR3. The chain recombines TRBV24-1 with TRBJ2-3, with TRBD1 matching over 10 bases. Unmatched junction bases numbered 3, after V lost 3 bases and J lost 1 base. CDR1 is KGHDR, CDR2 SFDVKD, per germline. This CDR3 region has 16 residues. The DNA of the CDR3 is TGTGCCACCAGTGATCCCGGGACAGGGGGCACAGATACGCAGTATTTT. This gives the protein CATSDPGTGGTDTQYF.

V usage is TRBV6-5 and J usage is TRBJ2-7; 11 bases align to TRBD1. There are 14 residues in the CDR3. V dropped 7 bases and J dropped 7; count of bases not matched to a gene: 9. Germline V gene data show CDR1 as MNHEY and CDR2 as SVGAGI. The CDR3 spells CASTRTGGFGEQYF. For the CDR3, the DNA is TGTGCCAGCACGAGGACAGGGGGCTTTGGAGAGCAGTACTTC.

The rearrangement joins TRBV28 to TRBJ2-7; 10 bases are shared with TRBD1. Germline V gene lookup returns CDR1 MDHEN and CDR2 SYDVKM. The CDR3 is made up of 14 amino acids. V lost 8 bases, J lost 2 bases, and 6 bases stayed unmatched. CDR3 region: CASFRQGAAYEQYF. The CDR3 nucleotides read TGTGCCAGCTTTAGACAGGGGGCTGCCTACGAGCAGTACTTC.

The genes are TRBV9 and TRBJ2-2, with TRBD1 identical over 8 bases. Germline lookup yields CDR1 SGDLS and CDR2 YYNGEE. The CDR3 spans 15 residues. The V and J ends lost 4 bases and 6 bases, in that order; junction bases with no gene match: 8. CDR3 amino acids: CASSLGTGGAGELFF. As DNA, the CDR3 is TGTGCCAGCAGCCTCGGGACAGGAGGGGCCGGGGAGCTGTTTTTT.

The rearrangement links TRBV6-5 to TRBJ1-3; no firm D call. The germline CDR1 and CDR2 sequences are MNHEY and SVGAGI. The CDR3 runs to 14 residues. Trimming removed 4 bases from V and 1 base from J, with 8 bases in between. The CDR3 spells CASSFARSGNTIYF. CDR3 sequence (DNA): TGTGCCAGCAGTTTTGCCAGATCTGGAAACACCATATATTTT.

V gene TRBV4-1 combines with J gene TRBJ2-3; 7 nucleotides line up with TRBD2. Germline CDR1 and CDR2: MGHRA and YSYEKL. Trimming cost V 1 base and J 0 bases; bases outside gene matches: 4. The CDR3 sequence is 16 residues long. The CDR3 here is CASSQAGGSSTDTQYF. For the CDR3, the DNA is TGCGCCAGCAGCCAAGCGGGAGGTTCTAGCACAGATACGCAGTATTTT.

This rearrangement joins TRBV20-1 to TRBJ1-6; D unclear. In germline, CDR1 is DFQATT, CDR2 SNEGSKA (reference sequence). Trimming took 3 bases from V and 7 from J, leaving 7 bases between them. This CDR3 contains 12 residues. The chain's CDR3 is CSASLANSPLHF. The CDR3 DNA reads as TGCAGTGCTAGTCTAGCAAATTCACCCCTCCACTTT.

This clone was picked up a small number of times. This rearrangement joins TRBV5-8 to TRBJ1-2; 12 bases align to TRBD1. Per the germline V gene, CDR1 is SGHTS and CDR2 is YDEGEE. The CDR3 has 16 residues. Germline trimming cut 4 bases from V and 4 bases from J; bases unmatched to any gene: 8. The CDR3 DNA reads TGTGCCAGCAGCCAGGAACCGGGACAGGGGGCCTATGGCTACACCTTC. Its protein is CASSQEPGQGAYGYTF.

Notes on this clone: The sample has other DNA sequences that encode this CDR3 too. This sequence joins TRBV18 and TRBJ1-2, with TRBD1 matching over 10 bases. Looked up from germline, CDR1 is KGHSH and CDR2 is LQKENI. The CDR3 is 15 residues long. J gave up 2 bases and V 3 bases, and 3 bases lay outside the gene matches. CDR3 sequence reads: CASSPDRGRNYGYTF. CDR3 DNA: TGTGCCAGCTCACCCGACAGGGGGCGAAACTATGGCTACACCTTC.

The chain joins TRBV7-3 to TRBJ1-4, with D possibly TRBD1 on 5 matching bases. The CDR3 loop spans 15 amino acids. CDR1 is SGHTA and CDR2 is FQGTGA in the germline V gene. V was trimmed by 7 bases and J by 14 bases, leaving 26 bases between them. The CDR3 loop reads CASTYLLDLPGWLFF. The DNA of the CDR3 is TGTGCCAGCACCTACCTCTTAGACCTTCCAGGGTGGCTGTTTTTT. The full variable domain, with the rest looked up from reference TRBV7-3 and TRBJ1-4, is GAGVSQTPSNKVTEKGKYVELRCDPISGHTALYWYRQSLGQGPEFLIYFQGTGAADDSGLPNDRFFAVRPEGSVSTLKIQRTERGDSAVYLCASTYLLDLPGWLFFGSGTQLSVL.

This chain connects TRBV9 to TRBJ2-7; 10 bases align to TRBD1. Germline V gene lookup returns CDR1 SGDLS and CDR2 YYNGEE. With V trimmed by 0 bases and J by 5 bases, 8 bases remained unmatched. The CDR3 is 16 amino acids. The CDR3 DNA reads TGTGCCAGCAGCGTAGATTTGGACAGGGGGTTTGACGAGCAGTACTTC. Its protein product is CASSVDLDRGFDEQYF.

The chain has TRBV5-8 and TRBJ2-7, with D perhaps TRBD2 (5 bases). Germline CDR1 and CDR2: SGHTS and YDEGEE. V lost 4 bases and J 3 bases, leaving 23 bases between the germline ends. This CDR3 has 17 amino acids. This CDR3 is CASSGASSSGRLYEQYF. The CDR3 DNA reads as TGTGCCAGCAGCGGCGCCTCGTCTTCGGGAAGGCTCTACGAGCAGTACTTC.

In its sample, this clone was seen once. CDR3 DNA sequence: TGTGCCAGCAGCCTCTGGACTACCTACGAGCAGTACTTC. It translates to CASSLWTTYEQYF. The V gene is TRBV13, the J gene TRBJ2-7; D is possibly TRBD2 (6 bases). The germline V and J ends were trimmed by 5 bases and 2 bases, with 10 bases remaining between them. CDR1 and CDR2 from the germline V gene are PRHDT and FYEKMQ (reference sequence). The CDR3 is 13 amino acids.

The chain links TRBV7-6 to TRBJ2-7; 8 nucleotides line up with TRBD2. From germline, CDR1 is SGHVS and CDR2 FNYEAQ. Trimming removed 1 base from V and 1 base from J; junction bases left unmatched: 6. CDR3 length: 16 residues. The CDR3 here is CASSLGGGRESYEQYF. As DNA, the CDR3 is TGTGCCAGCAGCTTAGGCGGGGGGCGGGAGTCCTACGAGCAGTACTTC.